One and the same sample provided the 6 T cell receptor beta chains below, sequenced in a study of T cell repertoires in cytomegalovirus infection. Their target antigens are unknown. Via MiXCR, TCRdb re-called the reads, giving one row per CDR3 protein. This sample yields hundreds of thousands of distinct CDR3 sequences, of which approximately 29% are seen a single time; around an eighth belongs to the top ten. Here the sequenced sample was cultured CD8+ T cells from PBMCs, taken from culture after CMV antigen stimulation. The source of these receptors is a human donor in good health (CMV status not recorded). Some clones in this sample may be carry-over from other donors' samples.

This clonotype was picked up a small number of times. This chain joins TRBV6-1 and TRBJ1-3; 9 bases map to TRBD1. Germline assignment: CDR1 MNHNS and CDR2 SASEGT. The CDR3 has 15 residues. V lost 3 bases to trimming and J lost 3 bases; unmatched junction nucleotides: 3. The CDR3 loop reads CASSDWDRDGNTIYF. CDR3 DNA sequence: TGTGCCAGCAGTGACTGGGACAGGGATGGAAACACCATATATTTT.

The chain combines TRBV12-3 or TRBV12-4 with TRBJ2-1, with 7 bases fitting TRBD1. The CDR3 length is 13 residues. J was trimmed by 10 bases and V by 4 bases; bases with no gene match: 7. This CDR3 reads CASSSGVDREQFF. CDR3 in DNA: TGTGCCAGCAGTTCTGGGGTGGACAGGGAGCAGTTCTTC.

The table lists this clonotype with a few counts. The J gene is TRBJ2-1, the V gene TRBV14; D not certain. V shed 3 bases and J shed 6 bases, with 9 bases lying between them. Germline CDR1 SGHDN, CDR2 FVKESK. This CDR3 has 13 residues. The chain's CDR3 is CASSQVWPNEQFF. The CDR3 DNA follows: TGTGCCAGCAGCCAGGTGTGGCCCAATGAGCAGTTCTTC. The full variable domain, in which reference TRBV14 and TRBJ2-1 provide the parts outside the CDR3, is EAGVTQFPSHSVIEKGQTVTLRCDPISGHDNLYWYRRVMGKEIKFLLHFVKESKQDESGMPNNRFLAERTGGTYSTLKVQPAELEDSGVYFCASSQVWPNEQFFGPGTRLTVL.

The chain joins TRBV6-5 to TRBJ2-1, with 9 bases lining up with TRBD2. The CDR3 has 15 amino acids. The germline V gene has CDR1 MNHEY and CDR2 SVGAGI. After removal of 2 bases from V and 9 bases from J, the junction contained 8 bases not matched to a gene. CDR3 DNA sequence: TGTGCCAGCAGTTACGGCCTTGCGGGGGGGCCTGAGCAGTTCTTC. Protein: CASSYGLAGGPEQFF.

The sample holds a few counts of this clonotype. This chain connects TRBV7-9 to TRBJ2-1; D call uncertain. Trimming stripped 6 bases from V and 5 bases from J, with 14 bases between. Germline CDR1 reads SEHNR; CDR2 reads FQNEAQ (reference sequence). The CDR3 has 14 amino acids. DNA for the CDR3: TGTGCCAGCAGTGAAGTAACAAGACACAATGAGCAGTTCTTC. Protein product: CASSEVTRHNEQFF.

This clonotype turned up a few times. The chain recombines TRBV14 with TRBJ2-3; the match to TRBD1 covers 8 bases. Per germline, CDR1 SGHDN and CDR2 FVKESK. The CDR3 spans 16 residues. V lost 3 bases and J lost 4; bases outside the gene matches: 9. CDR3 nucleotides: TGTGCCAGCAGCCAGCGGACAGGGAGGTTTGCAGATACGCAGTATTTT. Encoded protein: CASSQRTGRFADTQYF.